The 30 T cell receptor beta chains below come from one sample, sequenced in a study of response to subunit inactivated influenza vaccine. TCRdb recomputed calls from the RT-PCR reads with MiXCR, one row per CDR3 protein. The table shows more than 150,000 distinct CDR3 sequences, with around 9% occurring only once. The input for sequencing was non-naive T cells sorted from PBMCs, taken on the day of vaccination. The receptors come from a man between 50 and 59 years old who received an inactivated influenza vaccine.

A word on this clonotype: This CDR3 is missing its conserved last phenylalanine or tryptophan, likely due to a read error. CDR3 protein: CASSLTPRQYL. The CDR3 DNA reads TGTGCCAGCAGCCTGACACCCCGGCAGTACCTC. V is TRBV11-3 and J is TRBJ2-7; D is uncertain. V lost 5 bases and J lost 9, with 11 bases in between. Germline CDR1 is SGHNT and CDR2 is YENEEA. CDR3 length: 11 amino acids.

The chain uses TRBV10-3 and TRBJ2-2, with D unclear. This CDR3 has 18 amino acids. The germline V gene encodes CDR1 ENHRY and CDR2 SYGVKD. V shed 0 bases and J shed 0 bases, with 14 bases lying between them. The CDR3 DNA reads TGTGCCATCAGTGAGTCGATTAAAGGTCGAGCGAACACCGGGGAGCTGTTTTTT. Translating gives CAISESIKGRANTGELFF.

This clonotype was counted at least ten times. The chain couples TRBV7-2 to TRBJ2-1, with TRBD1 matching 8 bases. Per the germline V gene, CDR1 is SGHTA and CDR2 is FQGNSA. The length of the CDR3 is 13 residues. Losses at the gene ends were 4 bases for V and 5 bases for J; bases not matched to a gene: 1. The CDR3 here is CASSSDRDNEQFF. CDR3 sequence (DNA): TGTGCCAGCAGCTCGGACAGGGACAATGAGCAGTTCTTC.

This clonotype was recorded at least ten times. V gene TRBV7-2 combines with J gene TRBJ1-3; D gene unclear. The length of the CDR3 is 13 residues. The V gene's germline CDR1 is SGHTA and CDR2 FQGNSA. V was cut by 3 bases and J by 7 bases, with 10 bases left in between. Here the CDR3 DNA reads TGTGCCAGCAGCTTGCTCTCCCCCAACACCATATATTTT. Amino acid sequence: CASSLLSPNTIYF. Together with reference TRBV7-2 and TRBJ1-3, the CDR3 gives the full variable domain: GAGVSQSPSNKVTEKGKDVELRCDPISGHTALYWYRQSLGQGLEFLIYFQGNSAPDKSGLPSDRFSAERTGGSVSTLTIQRTQQEDSAVYLCASSLLSPNTIYFGEGSWLTVV.

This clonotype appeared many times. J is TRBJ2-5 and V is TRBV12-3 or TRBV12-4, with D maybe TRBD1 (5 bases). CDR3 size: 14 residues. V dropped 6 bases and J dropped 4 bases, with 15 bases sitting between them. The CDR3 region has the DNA TGTGCCAGCAGGGGAAGGGGTCGCGGAGAGACCCAGTACTTC. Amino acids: CASRGRGRGETQYF.

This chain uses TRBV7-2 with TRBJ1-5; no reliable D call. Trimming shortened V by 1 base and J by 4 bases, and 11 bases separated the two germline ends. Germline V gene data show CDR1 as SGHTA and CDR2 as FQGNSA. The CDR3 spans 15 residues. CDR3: CASSLVGNGNQPQHF. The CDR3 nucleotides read TGTGCCAGCAGCTTAGTCGGGAATGGGAATCAGCCCCAGCATTTT.

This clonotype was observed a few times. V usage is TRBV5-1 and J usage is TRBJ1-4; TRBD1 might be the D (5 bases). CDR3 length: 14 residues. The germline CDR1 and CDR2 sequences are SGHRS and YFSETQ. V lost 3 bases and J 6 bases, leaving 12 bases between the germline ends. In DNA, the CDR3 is TGCGCCAGCAGCTGGGCCGGAGGGGATGAAAAACTGTTTTTT. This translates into CASSWAGGDEKLFF. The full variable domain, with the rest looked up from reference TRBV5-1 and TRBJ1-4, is KAGVTQTPRYLIKTRGQQVTLSCSPISGHRSVSWYQQTPGQGLQFLFEYFSETQRNKGNFPGRFSGRQFSNSRSEMNVSTLELGDSALYLCASSWAGGDEKLFFGSGTQLSVL.

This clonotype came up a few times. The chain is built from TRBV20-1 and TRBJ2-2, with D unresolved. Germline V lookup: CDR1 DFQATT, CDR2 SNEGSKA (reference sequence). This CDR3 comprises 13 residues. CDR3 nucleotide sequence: TGCAGCCCTAGAGCACCGAACACCGGGGAGCTGTTTTTT. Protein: CSPRAPNTGELFF.

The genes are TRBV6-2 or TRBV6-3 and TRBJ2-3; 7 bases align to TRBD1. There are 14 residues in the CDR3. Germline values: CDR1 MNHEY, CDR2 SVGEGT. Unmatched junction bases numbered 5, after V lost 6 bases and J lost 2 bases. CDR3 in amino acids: CASRIQGYTDTQYF. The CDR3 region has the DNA TGTGCCAGCAGAATACAGGGGTACACAGATACGCAGTATTTT.

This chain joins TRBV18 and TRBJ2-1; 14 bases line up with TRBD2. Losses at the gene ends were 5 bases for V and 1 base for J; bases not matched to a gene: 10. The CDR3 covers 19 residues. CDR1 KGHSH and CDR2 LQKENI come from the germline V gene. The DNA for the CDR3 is TGTGCCAGCTCATCTATGACTAGCGGGAGGGCCGGGTCCTACAATGAGCAGTTCTTC. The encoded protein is CASSSMTSGRAGSYNEQFF.

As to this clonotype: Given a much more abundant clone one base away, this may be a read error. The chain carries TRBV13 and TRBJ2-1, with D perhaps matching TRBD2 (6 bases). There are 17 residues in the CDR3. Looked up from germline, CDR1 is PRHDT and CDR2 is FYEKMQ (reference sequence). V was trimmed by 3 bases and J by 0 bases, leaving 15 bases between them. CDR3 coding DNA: TGTGCCAGCAGCTTCGTTAAGGGACTTCACTCCTACAATGAGCAGTTCTTC. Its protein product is CASSFVKGLHSYNEQFF.

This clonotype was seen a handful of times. The CDR3 sequence is CASTLGLPSYEQYF. CDR3 sequence (DNA): TGTGCCAGCACGCTCGGACTACCTTCCTACGAGCAGTACTTC. This chain uses TRBV28 with TRBJ2-7; TRBD2 might be the D (6 bases). Trimming pared 7 bases from V and 1 base from J, leaving 14 bases between. The germline V gene has CDR1 MDHEN and CDR2 SYDVKM. The CDR3 spans 14 residues.

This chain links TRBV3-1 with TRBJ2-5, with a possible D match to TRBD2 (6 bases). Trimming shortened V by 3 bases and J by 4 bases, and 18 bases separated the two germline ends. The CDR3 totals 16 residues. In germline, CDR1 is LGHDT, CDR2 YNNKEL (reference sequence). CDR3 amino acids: CASSHASSSVGETQYF. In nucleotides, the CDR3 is TGTGCCAGCAGCCATGCCTCATCTAGCGTCGGAGAGACCCAGTACTTC.

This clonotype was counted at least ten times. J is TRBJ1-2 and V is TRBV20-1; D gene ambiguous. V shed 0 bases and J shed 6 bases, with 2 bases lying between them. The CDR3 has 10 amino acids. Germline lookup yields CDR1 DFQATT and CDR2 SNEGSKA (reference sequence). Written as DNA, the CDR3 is TGCAGTGCTAGAGATAATGGCTACACCTTC. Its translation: CSARDNGYTF.

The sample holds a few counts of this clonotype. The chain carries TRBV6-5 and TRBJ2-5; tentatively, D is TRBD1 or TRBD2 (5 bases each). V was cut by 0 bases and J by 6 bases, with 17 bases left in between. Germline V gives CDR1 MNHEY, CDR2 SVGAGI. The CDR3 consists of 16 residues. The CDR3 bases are TGTGCCAGCAGTTACTCGATAGGGACCCCTGGAAAGACCCAGTACTTC. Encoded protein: CASSYSIGTPGKTQYF.

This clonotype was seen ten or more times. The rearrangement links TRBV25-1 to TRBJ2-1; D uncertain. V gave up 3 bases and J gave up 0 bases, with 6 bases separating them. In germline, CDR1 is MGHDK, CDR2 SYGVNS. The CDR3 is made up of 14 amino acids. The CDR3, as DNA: TGTGCCAGCAGTGATGGCAGCTCCTACAATGAGCAGTTCTTC. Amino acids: CASSDGSSYNEQFF.

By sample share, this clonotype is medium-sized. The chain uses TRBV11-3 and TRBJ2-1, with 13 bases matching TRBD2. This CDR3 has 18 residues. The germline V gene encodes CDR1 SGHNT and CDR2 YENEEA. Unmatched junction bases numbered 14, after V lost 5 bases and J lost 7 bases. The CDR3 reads CASSPGLAGEATRNEQFF. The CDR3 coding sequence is TGTGCCAGCAGCCCCGGACTAGCGGGAGAGGCTACTAGGAATGAGCAGTTCTTC.

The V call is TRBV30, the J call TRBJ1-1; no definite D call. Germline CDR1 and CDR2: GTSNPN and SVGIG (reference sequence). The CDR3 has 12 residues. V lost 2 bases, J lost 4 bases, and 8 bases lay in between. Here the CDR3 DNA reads TGTGCCTGGAGTACCCCGGGCACTGAAGCTTTCTTT. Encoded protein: CAWSTPGTEAFF.

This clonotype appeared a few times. The CDR3 region has the DNA TGTGCCAGCAGATCCCAGGGGGTTTCATCCGAGCAGTACTTC. It yields the protein CASRSQGVSSEQYF. The gene calls are TRBV2 and TRBJ2-7; 7 positions match TRBD1. Looked up from germline, CDR1 is SNHLY and CDR2 is FYNNEI. This CDR3 region has 14 residues. Trimming cost V 6 bases and J 6 bases; bases outside gene matches: 11.

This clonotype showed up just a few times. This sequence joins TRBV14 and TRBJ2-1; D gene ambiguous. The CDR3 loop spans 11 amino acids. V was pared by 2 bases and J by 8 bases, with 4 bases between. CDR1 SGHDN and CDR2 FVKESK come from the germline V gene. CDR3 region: CASSQLHEQFF. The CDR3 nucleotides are TGTGCCAGCAGCCAACTGCATGAGCAGTTCTTC.

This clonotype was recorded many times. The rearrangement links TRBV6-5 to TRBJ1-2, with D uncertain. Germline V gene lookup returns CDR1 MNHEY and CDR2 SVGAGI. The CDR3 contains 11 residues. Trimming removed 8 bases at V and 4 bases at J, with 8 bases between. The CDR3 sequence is CASGDFYGYTF. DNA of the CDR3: TGTGCCAGCGGTGACTTCTATGGCTACACCTTC.

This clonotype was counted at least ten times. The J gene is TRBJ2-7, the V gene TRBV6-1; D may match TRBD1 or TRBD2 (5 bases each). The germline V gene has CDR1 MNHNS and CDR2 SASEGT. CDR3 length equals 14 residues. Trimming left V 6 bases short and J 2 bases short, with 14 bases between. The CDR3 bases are TGTGCCAGCAGCCCCGGACGGGACGCCTACGAGCAGTACTTC. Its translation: CASSPGRDAYEQYF.

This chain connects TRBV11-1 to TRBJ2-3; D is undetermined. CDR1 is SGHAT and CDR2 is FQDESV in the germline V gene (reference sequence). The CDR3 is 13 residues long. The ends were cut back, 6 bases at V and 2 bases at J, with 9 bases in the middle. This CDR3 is CASRDGYTDTQYF. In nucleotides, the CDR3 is TGTGCCAGCAGGGACGGATACACAGATACGCAGTATTTT.

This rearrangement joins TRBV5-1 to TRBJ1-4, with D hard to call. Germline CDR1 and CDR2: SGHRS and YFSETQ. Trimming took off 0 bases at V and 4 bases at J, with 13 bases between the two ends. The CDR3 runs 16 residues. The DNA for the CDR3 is TGCGCCAGCAGCTTGGCAATCCAGGATATTAATGAAAAACTGTTTTTT. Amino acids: CASSLAIQDINEKLFF.

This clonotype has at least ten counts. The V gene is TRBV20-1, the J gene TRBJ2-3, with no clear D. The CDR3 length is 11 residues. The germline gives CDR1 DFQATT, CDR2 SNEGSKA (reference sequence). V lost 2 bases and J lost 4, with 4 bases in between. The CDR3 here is CSARFADTQYF. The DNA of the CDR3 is TGCAGTGCTAGATTCGCAGATACGCAGTATTTT.

CDR3 loop: CAWRPYRMNTEAFF. CDR3 DNA: TGTGCCTGGAGGCCCTACAGGATGAACACTGAAGCTTTCTTT. The chain employs TRBV30 and TRBJ1-1, with D perhaps matching TRBD1 (5 bases). Trimming shortened V by 3 bases and J by 0 bases, and 11 bases separated the two germline ends. The germline V gene has CDR1 GTSNPN and CDR2 SVGIG (reference sequence). CDR3 length: 14 residues.

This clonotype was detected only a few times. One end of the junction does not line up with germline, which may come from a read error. CDR3 nucleotide sequence: TGTGCCAGCAGTTTAGATGCAGTAACCTTAGCATTC. Translation gives CASSLDAVTLAF. The chain uses TRBV12-3 or TRBV12-4 and TRBJ1-2, with no clear D. CDR3 length: 12 amino acids.

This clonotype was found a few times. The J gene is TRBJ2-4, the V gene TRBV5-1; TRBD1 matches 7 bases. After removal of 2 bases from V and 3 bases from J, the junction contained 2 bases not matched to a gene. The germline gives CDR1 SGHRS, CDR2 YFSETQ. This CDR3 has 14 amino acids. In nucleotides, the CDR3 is TGCGCCAGCAGCTTCCGGGACAGCAAAAACATTCAGTACTTC. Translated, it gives CASSFRDSKNIQYF.

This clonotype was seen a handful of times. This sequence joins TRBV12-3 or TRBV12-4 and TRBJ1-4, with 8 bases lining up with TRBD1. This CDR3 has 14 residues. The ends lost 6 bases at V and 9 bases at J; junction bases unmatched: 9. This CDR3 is CASSWQGAQKKLFF. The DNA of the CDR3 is TGTGCCAGCAGCTGGCAGGGGGCGCAAAAAAAACTGTTTTTT.

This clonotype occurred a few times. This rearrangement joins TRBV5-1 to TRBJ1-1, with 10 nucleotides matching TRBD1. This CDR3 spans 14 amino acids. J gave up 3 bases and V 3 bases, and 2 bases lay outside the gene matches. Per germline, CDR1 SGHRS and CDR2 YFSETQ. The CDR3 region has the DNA TGCGCCAGCAGCTCCGGGACAGGGGACACTGAAGCTTTCTTT. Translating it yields CASSSGTGDTEAFF.